This TCR beta chain emerged from a study of blood T cells in healthy people across ages. This clonotype has a handful of counts. No antigen is known for it. Trimming stripped 8 bases from V and 2 bases from J, with 12 bases between. Germline V CDR1 and CDR2: DFQATT, SNEGSKA (reference sequence). The CDR3 is 12 residues long. Study results and limitations: Roughly linearly, TCR beta diversity per million T cells fell as age increased. Long-lived donors exceeded aged donors in naive CD4+ cells and diversity.

PCR was performed a second time for about 6 to 11 cycles using a sample-barcoded 5' primer and a J-beta primer mix. Every single cDNA molecule received a tag from a template-switch adaptor with 12 random nucleotides. Sequencing recovered at least 2.5 million CDR3-containing paired-end reads from each sample. Using its own MiXCR run on the 5' RACE reads, TCRdb lists one record per CDR3 protein. The table lists around 2 million distinct CDR3 sequences, about two fifths of them singletons. The sequenced sample consisted of blood. This sequence originates from a human donor in good health. The chain couples TRBV20-1 to TRBJ1-2; D gene unclear. The CDR3: CSPSTENYGYTF. CDR3 DNA sequence: TGCAGTCCCTCGACCGAGAACTATGGCTACACCTTC.